This TCR beta chain was recovered during a study of regulatory T cells in long-lasting Graves disease. At the level of the study: Treatment with antithyroid drugs for over 5 years, together with positive TSH receptor antibodies, meant persistent Graves' disease. Study results and caveats: Exclusively peripheral blood, rather than thyroid tissue, was studied.

This CDR3 is 15 amino acids long. Trimming at V came to 2 bases and at J to 4 bases, leaving 7 bases not matched to a gene. Germline V gene lookup returns CDR1 MGHRA and CDR2 YSYEKL. Turning to this clonotype: Its antigen is as yet unknown.

To make TCR beta libraries, researchers used iRepertoire HTBI primers and Arm-PCR of CDR3 regions. TCRdb reprocessed the multiplex PCR reads with MiXCR, giving one entry per CDR3 protein. The sample contains around 510,000 distinct CDR3 sequences, under 25% of which appear only once. Stated time point: persistent/refractory GD, antithyroid drugs over 5 years with positive TRAb. RNA isolated from PBMCs was used to make the TCR library. The chain combines TRBV4-1 with TRBJ2-5; 7 bases are a match to TRBD1. The clonotype originates from a female donor with Graves disease. The sequencing used peripheral blood mononuclear cells (PBMCs), collected when the disease was refractory, from a patient treated with antithyroid drugs. CDR3 residues: CASSQTPGGLETQYF. The CDR3 nucleotides are TGCGCCAGCAGCCAAACCCCAGGGGGATTAGAGACCCAGTACTTC.